A single sample is the source of the 2 T cell receptor beta chains below, sequenced in a study of somatic mutations in cytotoxic T cells in rheumatoid arthritis. Only in-frame clones appear in the TCRdb table, and some are missing; sequencing was by immunoSEQ multiplex PCR. Among approximately 7,000 clones listed, around 72% were seen once. Sequenced sample: CD8+ T cells sorted from blood. These receptors were obtained from a woman in her fifties or sixties in good health.

This chain connects TRBV11-2 to TRBJ2-5, with 9 nucleotides matching TRBD1. The DNA matches TRBJ2-7 better at its end, which makes the J call doubtful. The CDR3 totals 16 residues. Germline loops: CDR1 SGHAT, CDR2 FQNNGV. The CDR3 coding sequence is TGTGCCAGCAGCTTAGATCTAGGACAGGGGCTTTACGAGCAGTACTTC. This translates into CASSLDLGQGLYEQYF.

The rearrangement joins TRBV19 to TRBJ1-5; D perhaps matches TRBD1 (5 bases). Germline lookup yields CDR1 LNHDA and CDR2 SQIVND (reference sequence). V was cut by 1 base and J by 0 bases, with 22 bases left in between. The CDR3 is 20 residues long. This chain's CDR3 is CASSIGFAGRHSISNQPQHF. In DNA, the CDR3 is TGTGCCAGTAGTATAGGTTTTGCAGGGCGTCACTCTATTAGCAATCAGCCCCAGCATTTT.